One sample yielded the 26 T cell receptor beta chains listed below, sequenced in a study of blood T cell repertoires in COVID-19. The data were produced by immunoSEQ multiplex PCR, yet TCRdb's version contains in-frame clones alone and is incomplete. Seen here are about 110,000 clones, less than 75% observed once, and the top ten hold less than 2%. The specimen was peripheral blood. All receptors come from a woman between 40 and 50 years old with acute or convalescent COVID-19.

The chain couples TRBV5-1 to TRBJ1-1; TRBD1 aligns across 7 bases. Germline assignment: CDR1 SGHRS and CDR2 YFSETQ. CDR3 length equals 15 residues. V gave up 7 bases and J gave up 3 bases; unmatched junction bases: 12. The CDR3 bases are TGCGCCAGCTACCGGACAGGTTCCGGGGACACTGAAGCTTTCTTT. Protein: CASYRTGSGDTEAFF.

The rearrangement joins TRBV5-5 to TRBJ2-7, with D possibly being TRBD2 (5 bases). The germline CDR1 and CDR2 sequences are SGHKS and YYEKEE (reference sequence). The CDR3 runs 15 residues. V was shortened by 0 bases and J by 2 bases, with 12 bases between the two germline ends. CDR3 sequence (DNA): TGTGCCAGCAGCTTGGGTTTCGGGGATGCCTACGAGCAGTACTTC. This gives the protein CASSLGFGDAYEQYF. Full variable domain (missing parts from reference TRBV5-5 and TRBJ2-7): DAGVTQSPTHLIKTRGQQVTLRCSPISGHKSVSWYQQVLGQGPQFIFQYYEKEERGRGNFPDRFSARQFPNYSSELNVNALLLGDSALYLCASSLGFGDAYEQYFGPGTRLTVT.

The DNA of the CDR3 is TGTGCCATCAGCGGCGGGATCCAAGAGACCCAGTACTTC. It codes for CAISGGIQETQYF. This chain uses TRBV10-3 with TRBJ2-5; D might be TRBD2 (6 bases). The CDR3 has 13 residues. V dropped 6 bases and J dropped 1 base, with 9 bases sitting between them. Germline V CDR1 and CDR2: ENHRY, SYGVKD.

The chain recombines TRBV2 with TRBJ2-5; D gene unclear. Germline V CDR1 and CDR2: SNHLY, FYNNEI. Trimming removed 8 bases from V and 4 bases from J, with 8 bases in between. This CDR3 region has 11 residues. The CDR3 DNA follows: TGTGCCAGCTTGGCTTTAGAGACCCAGTACTTC. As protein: CASLALETQYF.

The CDR3 loop is CASSFRTSGGSYNEQFF. The CDR3 DNA follows: TGTGCCAGCAGCTTCCGGACTAGCGGGGGCTCCTACAATGAGCAGTTCTTC. J is TRBJ2-1 and V is TRBV7-2; 13 bases map to TRBD2. J gave up 0 bases and V 3 bases, and 2 bases lay outside the gene matches. The CDR3 runs to 17 residues. CDR1 SGHTA and CDR2 FQGNSA come from the germline V gene. The variable domain in full, with the rest retrieved from reference TRBV7-2 and TRBJ2-1, is GAGVSQSPSNKVTEKGKDVELRCDPISGHTALYWYRQSLGQGLEFLIYFQGNSAPDKSGLPSDRFSAERTGGSVSTLTIQRTQQEDSAVYLCASSFRTSGGSYNEQFFGPGTRLTVL.

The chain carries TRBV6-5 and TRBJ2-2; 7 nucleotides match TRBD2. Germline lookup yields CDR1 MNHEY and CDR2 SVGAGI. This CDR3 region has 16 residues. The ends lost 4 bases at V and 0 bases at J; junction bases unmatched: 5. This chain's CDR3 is CASSLVGGTNTGELFF. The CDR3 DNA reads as TGTGCCAGCAGTTTAGTGGGGGGGACGAACACCGGGGAGCTGTTTTTT.

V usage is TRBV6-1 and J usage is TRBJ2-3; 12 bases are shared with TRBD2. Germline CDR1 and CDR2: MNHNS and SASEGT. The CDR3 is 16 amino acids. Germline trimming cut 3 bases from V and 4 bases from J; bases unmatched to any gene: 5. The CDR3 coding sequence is TGTGCCAGCAGTGATCATCTAGCGGGGGGGCCAGATACGCAGTATTTT. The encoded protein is CASSDHLAGGPDTQYF.

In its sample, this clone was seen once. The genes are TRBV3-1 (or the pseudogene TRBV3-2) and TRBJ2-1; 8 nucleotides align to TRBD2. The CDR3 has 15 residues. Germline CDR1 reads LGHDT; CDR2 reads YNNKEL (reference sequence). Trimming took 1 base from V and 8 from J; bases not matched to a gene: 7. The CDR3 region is CASSQAGTRGHEQFF. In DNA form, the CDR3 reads TGTGCCAGCAGCCAAGCCGGGACTAGGGGTCATGAGCAGTTCTTC.

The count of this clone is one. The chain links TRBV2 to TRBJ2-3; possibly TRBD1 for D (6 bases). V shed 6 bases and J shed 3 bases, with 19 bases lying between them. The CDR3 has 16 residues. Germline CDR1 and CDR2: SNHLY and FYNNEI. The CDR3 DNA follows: TGTGCCAGCAGGGCAGGGGAGAGTATCAGGACAGATACGCAGTATTTT. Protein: CASRAGESIRTDTQYF.

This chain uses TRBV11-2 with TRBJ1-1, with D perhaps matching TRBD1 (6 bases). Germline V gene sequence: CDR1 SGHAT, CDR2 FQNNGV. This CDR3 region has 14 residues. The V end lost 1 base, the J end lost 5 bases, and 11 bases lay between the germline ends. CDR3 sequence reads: CASSLVGGSTEAFF. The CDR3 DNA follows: TGTGCCAGCAGCTTAGTAGGGGGAAGTACTGAAGCTTTCTTT.

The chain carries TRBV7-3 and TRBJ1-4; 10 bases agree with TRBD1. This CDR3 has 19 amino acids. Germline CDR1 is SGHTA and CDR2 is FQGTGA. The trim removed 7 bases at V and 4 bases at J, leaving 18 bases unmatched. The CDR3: CASTRSGDRGGRSNEKLFF. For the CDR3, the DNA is TGTGCCAGCACCCGAAGTGGGGACAGGGGAGGTCGTAGTAATGAAAAACTGTTTTTT. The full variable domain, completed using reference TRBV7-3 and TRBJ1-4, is GAGVSQTPSNKVTEKGKYVELRCDPISGHTALYWYRQSLGQGPEFLIYFQGTGAADDSGLPNDRFFAVRPEGSVSTLKIQRTERGDSAVYLCASTRSGDRGGRSNEKLFFGSGTQLSVL.

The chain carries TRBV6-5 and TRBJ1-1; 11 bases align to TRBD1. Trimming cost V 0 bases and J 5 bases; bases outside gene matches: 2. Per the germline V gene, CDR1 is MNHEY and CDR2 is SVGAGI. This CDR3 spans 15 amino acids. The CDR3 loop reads CASSYSGTGGTEAFF. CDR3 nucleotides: TGTGCCAGCAGTTACTCCGGGACAGGGGGGACTGAAGCTTTCTTT.

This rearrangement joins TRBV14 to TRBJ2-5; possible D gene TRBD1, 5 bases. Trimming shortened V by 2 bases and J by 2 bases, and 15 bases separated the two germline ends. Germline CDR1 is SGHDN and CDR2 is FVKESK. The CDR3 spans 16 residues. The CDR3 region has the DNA TGTGCCAGCAGCCAAACGAGCAGGGTCCGTCAAGAGACCCAGTACTTC. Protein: CASSQTSRVRQETQYF. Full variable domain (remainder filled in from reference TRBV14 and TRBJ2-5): EAGVTQFPSHSVIEKGQTVTLRCDPISGHDNLYWYRRVMGKEIKFLLHFVKESKQDESGMPNNRFLAERTGGTYSTLKVQPAELEDSGVYFCASSQTSRVRQETQYFGPGTRLLVL.

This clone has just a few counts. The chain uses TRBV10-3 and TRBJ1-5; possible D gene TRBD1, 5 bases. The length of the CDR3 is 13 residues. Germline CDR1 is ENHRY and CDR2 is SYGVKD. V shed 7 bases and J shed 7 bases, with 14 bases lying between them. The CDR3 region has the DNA TGTGCCATCACCCCGGGGGAGAGCCAGCCCCAGCATTTT. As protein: CAITPGESQPQHF.

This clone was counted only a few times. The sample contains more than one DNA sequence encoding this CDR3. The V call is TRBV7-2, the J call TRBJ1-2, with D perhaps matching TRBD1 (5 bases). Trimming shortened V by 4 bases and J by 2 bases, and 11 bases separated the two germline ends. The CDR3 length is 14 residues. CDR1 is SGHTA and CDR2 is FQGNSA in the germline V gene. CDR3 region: CASSSPQGNYGYTF. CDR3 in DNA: TGTGCCAGCAGCTCGCCCCAGGGAAACTATGGCTACACCTTC.

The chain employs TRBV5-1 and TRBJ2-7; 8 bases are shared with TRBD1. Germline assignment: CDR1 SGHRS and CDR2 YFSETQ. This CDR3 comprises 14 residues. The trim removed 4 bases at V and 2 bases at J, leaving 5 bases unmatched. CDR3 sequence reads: CASSGTGGPYEQYF. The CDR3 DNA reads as TGCGCCAGCAGCGGGACAGGAGGACCCTACGAGCAGTACTTC.

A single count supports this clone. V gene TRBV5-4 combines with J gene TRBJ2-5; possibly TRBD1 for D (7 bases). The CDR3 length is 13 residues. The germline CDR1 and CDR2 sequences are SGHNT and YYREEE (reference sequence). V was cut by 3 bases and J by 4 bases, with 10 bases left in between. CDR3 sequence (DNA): TGTGCCAGCAGCTCCAGGGGGGTAGAGACCCAGTACTTC. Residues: CASSSRGVETQYF.

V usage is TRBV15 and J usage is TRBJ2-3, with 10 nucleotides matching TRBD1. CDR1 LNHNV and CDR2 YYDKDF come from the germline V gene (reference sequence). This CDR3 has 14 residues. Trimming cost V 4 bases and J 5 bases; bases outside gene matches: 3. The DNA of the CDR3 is TGTGCCACCAGCAAAAGGACAGGGGGAGATACGCAGTATTTT. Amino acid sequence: CATSKRTGGDTQYF.

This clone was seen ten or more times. CDR3 amino acids: CASSLVAGGLWEDTQYF. The DNA of the CDR3 is TGTGCCAGCAGCTTAGTAGCGGGGGGGCTTTGGGAAGATACGCAGTATTTT. The rearrangement uses TRBV11-2 and TRBJ2-3, with 11 bases matching TRBD2. Losses at the gene ends were 1 base for V and 5 bases for J; bases not matched to a gene: 8. CDR1 is SGHAT and CDR2 is FQNNGV in the germline V gene. The CDR3 runs 17 residues.

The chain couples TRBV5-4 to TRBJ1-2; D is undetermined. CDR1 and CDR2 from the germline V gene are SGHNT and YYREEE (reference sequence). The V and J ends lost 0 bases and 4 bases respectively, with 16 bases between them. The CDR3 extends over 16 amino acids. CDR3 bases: TGTGCCAGCAGCTTGGGGAGCTTGGAGCCCATCTATGGCTACACCTTC. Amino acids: CASSLGSLEPIYGYTF.

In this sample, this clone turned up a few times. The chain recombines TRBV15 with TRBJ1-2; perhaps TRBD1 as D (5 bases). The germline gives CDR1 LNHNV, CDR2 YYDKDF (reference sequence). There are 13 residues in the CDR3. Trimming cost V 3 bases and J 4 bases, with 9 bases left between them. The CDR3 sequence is CATSRGLIYGYTF. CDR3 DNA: TGTGCCACCAGCAGGGGGCTAATCTATGGCTACACCTTC.

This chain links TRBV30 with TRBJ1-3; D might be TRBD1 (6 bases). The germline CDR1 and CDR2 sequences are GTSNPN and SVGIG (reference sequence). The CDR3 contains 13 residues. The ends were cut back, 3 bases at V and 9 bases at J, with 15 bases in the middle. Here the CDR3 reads CAWSSQGSSTIYF. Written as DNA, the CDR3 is TGTGCCTGGAGCTCACAGGGAAGTAGCACCATATATTTT.

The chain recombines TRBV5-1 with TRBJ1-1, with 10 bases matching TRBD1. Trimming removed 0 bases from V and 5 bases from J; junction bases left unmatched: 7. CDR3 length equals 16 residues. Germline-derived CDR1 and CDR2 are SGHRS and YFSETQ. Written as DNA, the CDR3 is TGCGCCAGCAGCTTGGGATACGGACAGGGGGAAACTGAAGCTTTCTTT. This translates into CASSLGYGQGETEAFF. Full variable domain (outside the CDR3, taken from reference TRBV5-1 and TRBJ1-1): KAGVTQTPRYLIKTRGQQVTLSCSPISGHRSVSWYQQTPGQGLQFLFEYFSETQRNKGNFPGRFSGRQFSNSRSEMNVSTLELGDSALYLCASSLGYGQGETEAFFGQGTRLTVV.

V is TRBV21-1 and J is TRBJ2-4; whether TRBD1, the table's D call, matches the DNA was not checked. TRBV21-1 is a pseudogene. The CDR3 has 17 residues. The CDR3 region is CASRSLTDSRAKNIQYF. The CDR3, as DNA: TGTGCCAGCAGGTCATTAACCGACAGCAGGGCCAAAAACATTCAGTACTTC.

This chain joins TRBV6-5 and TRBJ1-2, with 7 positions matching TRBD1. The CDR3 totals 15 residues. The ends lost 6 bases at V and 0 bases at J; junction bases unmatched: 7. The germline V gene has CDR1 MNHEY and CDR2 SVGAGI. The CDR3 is CASRYRDSANYGYTF. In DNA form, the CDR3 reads TGTGCCAGCAGGTACCGGGACAGTGCTAACTATGGCTACACCTTC.

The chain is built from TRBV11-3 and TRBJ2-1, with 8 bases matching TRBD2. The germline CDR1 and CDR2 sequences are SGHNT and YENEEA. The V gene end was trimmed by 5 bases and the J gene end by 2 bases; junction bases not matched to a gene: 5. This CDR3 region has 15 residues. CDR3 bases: TGTGCCAGCAGCCAAACGGGGGGGGCCTACAATGAGCAGTTCTTC. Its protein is CASSQTGGAYNEQFF. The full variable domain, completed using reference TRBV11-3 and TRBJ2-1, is EAGVVQSPRYKIIEKKQPVAFWCNPISGHNTLYWYLQNLGQGPELLIRYENEEAVDDSQLPKDRFSAERLKGVDSTLKIQPAELGDSAVYLCASSQTGGAYNEQFFGPGTRLTVL.